A single sample is the source of the 19 T cell receptor beta chains below, sequenced in a study of blood T cell repertoires in COVID-19. Libraries were prepared by immunoSEQ multiplex PCR; TCRdb keeps only in-frame clonotypes and omits some of them. The data contain 140,000 or so clones, 75% to 90% of them singletons. Sequencing was performed on peripheral blood. The receptors were sampled from a woman aged 45-60 years with acute or convalescent COVID-19.

The V gene is TRBV29-1, the J gene TRBJ2-7; 13 nucleotides match TRBD2. V was pared by 8 bases and J by 2 bases, with 6 bases of the junction left unmatched. The CDR3 length is 14 residues. The germline V gene encodes CDR1 SQVTM and CDR2 ANQGSEA. The CDR3 region is CSLGLAGSPYEQYF. The CDR3 bases are TGCAGCCTGGGACTAGCGGGATCCCCCTACGAGCAGTACTTC.

The chain uses TRBV18 and TRBJ1-2; 9 bases fit TRBD1. Unmatched junction bases numbered 6, after V lost 3 bases and J lost 4 bases. CDR1 is KGHSH and CDR2 is LQKENI in the germline V gene. The CDR3 consists of 15 residues. In DNA form, the CDR3 reads TGTGCCAGCTCACCGCCGGGACAGGGAACCTATGGCTACACCTTC. Its translation: CASSPPGQGTYGYTF.

This rearrangement joins TRBV15 to TRBJ2-4, with 8 bases aligning to TRBD1. Unmatched junction bases numbered 8, after V lost 3 bases and J lost 1 base. There are 17 residues in the CDR3. Germline V gene lookup returns CDR1 LNHNV and CDR2 YYDKDF (reference sequence). CDR3 region: CATSSDRGGFAKNIQYF. The DNA for the CDR3 is TGTGCCACCAGCAGCGACAGGGGCGGGTTCGCCAAAAACATTCAGTACTTC.

The rearrangement joins TRBV21-1 to TRBJ2-5; TRBD1, the D gene given by the table, was not confirmed from the DNA. TRBV21-1 is given as a pseudogene. This CDR3 is 12 amino acids long. CDR3 protein: CATLTDQETQYF. The CDR3 nucleotides read TGTGCCACTTTGACAGACCAAGAGACCCAGTACTTC.

V gene TRBV5-4 combines with J gene TRBJ2-1; 9 nucleotides line up with TRBD2. V lost 3 bases and J lost 5; bases outside the gene matches: 3. CDR3 size: 14 residues. Germline CDR1 is SGHNT and CDR2 is YYREEE (reference sequence). CDR3 sequence (DNA): TGTGCCAGCAGCTCCGCTAGCGGGGACAATGAGCAGTTCTTC. This translates into CASSSASGDNEQFF. The entire variable domain, with the rest obtained from reference TRBV5-4 and TRBJ2-1, is as follows: ETGVTQSPTHLIKTRGQQVTLRCSSQSGHNTVSWYQQALGQGPQFIFQYYREEENGRGNFPPRFSGLQFPNYSSELNVNALELDDSALYLCASSSASGDNEQFFGPGTRLTVL.

The chain is built from TRBV18 and TRBJ1-3; D is perhaps TRBD1 (6 bases). Germline CDR1 reads KGHSH; CDR2 reads LQKENI. The CDR3 loop spans 15 amino acids. V lost 8 bases, J lost 0 bases, and 14 bases lay in between. The DNA for the CDR3 is TGTGCCAGCACCTGGACAGTTTCCTCTGGAAACACCATATATTTT. Translation: CASTWTVSSGNTIYF. Together with reference TRBV18 and TRBJ1-3, the CDR3 gives the full variable domain: NAGVMQNPRHLVRRRGQEARLRCSPMKGHSHVYWYRQLPEEGLKFMVYLQKENIIDESGMPKERFSAEFPKEGPSILRIQQVVRGDSAAYFCASTWTVSSGNTIYFGEGSWLTVV.

This sequence joins TRBV11-2 and TRBJ2-7; D is ambiguous. This CDR3 has 14 amino acids. V lost 3 bases and J lost 2, with 11 bases in between. CDR1 and CDR2 (germline): SGHAT, FQNNGV. The CDR3 spells CASSLVRSTYEQYF. The DNA for the CDR3 is TGTGCCAGCAGCTTGGTAAGGAGCACCTACGAGCAGTACTTC. The variable domain in full, completed from reference TRBV11-2 and TRBJ2-7, reads EAGVAQSPRYKIIEKRQSVAFWCNPISGHATLYWYQQILGQGPKLLIQFQNNGVVDDSQLPKDRFSAERLKGVDSTLKIQPAKLEDSAVYLCASSLVRSTYEQYFGPGTRLTVT.

This clone was recorded only once. In DNA, the CDR3 is TGCGCCAGCAGCCATCCAAATTTTGAAGCTTTCTTT. Translation gives CASSHPNFEAFF. The chain combines TRBV4-1 with TRBJ1-1, with D uncertain. Germline CDR1 and CDR2: MGHRA and YSYEKL. Trimming pared 3 bases from V and 7 bases from J, leaving 9 bases between. The CDR3 runs to 12 residues.

The rearrangement uses TRBV3-1 (or the pseudogene TRBV3-2) and TRBJ2-7; TRBD1 matches 7 bases. The V gene's germline CDR1 is LGHDT and CDR2 YNNKEL (reference sequence). Losses at the gene ends were 0 bases for V and 2 bases for J; bases not matched to a gene: 4. The CDR3 runs to 15 residues. The CDR3 nucleotides read TGTGCCAGCAGCCAAGAGGACAGGCGCGCCTACGAGCAGTACTTC. Protein product: CASSQEDRRAYEQYF.

The gene calls are TRBV6-5 and TRBJ2-7, with D perhaps TRBD1 (5 bases). The CDR3 covers 14 residues. Trimming removed 5 bases from V and 0 bases from J, with 11 bases in between. Germline-derived CDR1 and CDR2 are MNHEY and SVGAGI. CDR3 sequence: CASSLRQFSYEQYF. In DNA, the CDR3 is TGTGCCAGCAGTCTCAGACAGTTCTCCTACGAGCAGTACTTC.

V is TRBV5-1 and J is TRBJ2-3, with 10 bases that match TRBD1. With V trimmed by 3 bases and J by 8 bases, 12 bases remained unmatched. Germline V gene sequence: CDR1 SGHRS, CDR2 YFSETQ. The CDR3 runs 16 residues. CDR3 in amino acids: CASSSRTGGELSTQYF. CDR3 nucleotides: TGCGCCAGCAGCTCCCGGACAGGGGGGGAATTGAGTACGCAGTATTTT.

The genes are TRBV6-5 and TRBJ2-5, with D perhaps matching TRBD1 (6 bases). Trimming took off 9 bases at V and 4 bases at J, with 12 bases between the two ends. CDR1 MNHEY and CDR2 SVGAGI come from the germline V gene. This CDR3 has 12 amino acids. This CDR3 is CARDAGAETQYF. DNA for the CDR3: TGTGCCAGAGACGCAGGGGCAGAGACCCAGTACTTC.

The J gene is TRBJ1-1, the V gene TRBV11-2; 7 nucleotides line up with TRBD1. The ends lost 5 bases at V and 5 bases at J; junction bases unmatched: 5. Germline values: CDR1 SGHAT, CDR2 FQNNGV. This CDR3 is 13 amino acids long. The CDR3 bases are TGTGCCAGCAGCCTGGACAGGACGACTGAAGCTTTCTTT. It specifies CASSLDRTTEAFF.

The V gene is TRBV7-8, the J gene TRBJ1-1; D is uncertain. V gave up 5 bases and J gave up 1 base, with 14 bases separating them. This CDR3 has 15 amino acids. CDR1 SGHVS and CDR2 FQNEAQ come from the germline V gene. Here the CDR3 DNA reads TGTGCCAGCAGCCTGCACACCCCCCGGAACACTGAAGCTTTCTTT. Translation: CASSLHTPRNTEAFF.

The J gene is TRBJ1-2, the V gene TRBV10-3; 8 bases are shared with TRBD1. Germline CDR1 reads ENHRY; CDR2 reads SYGVKD. This CDR3 region has 13 residues. V was clipped by 5 bases and J by 6 bases; unmatched bases: 5. Here the CDR3 DNA reads TGTGCCATCAGTTGGGACAGGACCAATGGCTACACCTTC. It encodes CAISWDRTNGYTF.

The rearrangement uses TRBV2 and TRBJ2-2; perhaps TRBD2 as D (6 bases). The CDR3 length is 13 residues. Trimming removed 3 bases at V and 6 bases at J, with 8 bases between. The germline gives CDR1 SNHLY, CDR2 FYNNEI. The CDR3 region is CASSEWGAGELFF. For the CDR3, the DNA is TGTGCCAGCAGTGAGTGGGGGGCCGGGGAGCTGTTTTTT.

V usage is TRBV6-5 and J usage is TRBJ1-2; TRBD1 aligns across 10 bases. The germline gives CDR1 MNHEY, CDR2 SVGAGI. The V segment lost 6 bases and the J segment 8 bases; nucleotides outside the gene matches: 12. There are 15 residues in the CDR3. CDR3 residues: CASRSQVDRGKGYTF. CDR3 in DNA: TGTGCCAGCAGGTCCCAAGTGGACAGGGGGAAAGGCTACACCTTC.

The V and J genes are TRBV18 and TRBJ2-5; the match to TRBD1 covers 7 bases. The CDR3 has 14 residues. The germline CDR1 and CDR2 sequences are KGHSH and LQKENI. V lost 3 bases and J lost 4; bases outside the gene matches: 5. The CDR3 sequence is CASSPTGTAETQYF. The CDR3 region has the DNA TGTGCCAGCTCACCCACCGGGACAGCAGAGACCCAGTACTTC.

The chain uses TRBV4-1 and TRBJ1-4; 7 bases align to TRBD1. Germline CDR1 and CDR2: MGHRA and YSYEKL. The trim removed 5 bases at V and 8 bases at J, leaving 5 bases unmatched. CDR3 size: 13 residues. The CDR3 is CASSWTGREKLFF. CDR3 coding DNA: TGCGCCAGCAGCTGGACAGGCAGGGAAAAACTGTTTTTT.